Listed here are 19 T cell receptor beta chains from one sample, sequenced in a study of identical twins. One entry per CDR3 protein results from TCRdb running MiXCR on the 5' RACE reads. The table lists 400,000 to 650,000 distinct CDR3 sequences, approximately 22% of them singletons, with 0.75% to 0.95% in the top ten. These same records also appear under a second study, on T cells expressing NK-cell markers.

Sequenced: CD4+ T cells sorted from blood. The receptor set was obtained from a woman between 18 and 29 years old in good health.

CDR3 in amino acids: CATKLAGLYNEQFF. CDR3 DNA sequence: TGTGCCACCAAACTAGCGGGCCTATACAATGAGCAGTTCTTC. The genes are TRBV21-1 and TRBJ2-1; no check of the table's D call, TRBD2, against the DNA was made. TRBV21-1 is flagged as a pseudogene. The length of the CDR3 is 14 residues.

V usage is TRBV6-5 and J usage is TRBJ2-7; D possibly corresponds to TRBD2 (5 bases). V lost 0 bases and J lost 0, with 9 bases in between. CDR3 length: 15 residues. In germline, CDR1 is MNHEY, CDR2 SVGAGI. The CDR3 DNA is TGTGCCAGCAGTTACTCCGGTGCGGGCTCCTACGAGCAGTACTTC. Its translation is CASSYSGAGSYEQYF.

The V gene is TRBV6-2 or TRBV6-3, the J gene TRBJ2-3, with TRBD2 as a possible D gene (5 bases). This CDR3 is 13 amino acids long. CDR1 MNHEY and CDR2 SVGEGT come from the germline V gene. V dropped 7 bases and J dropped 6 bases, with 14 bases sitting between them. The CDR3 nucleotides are TGTGCCAGCACCTTGGCGGGCTCGGATACGCAGTATTTT. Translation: CASTLAGSDTQYF.

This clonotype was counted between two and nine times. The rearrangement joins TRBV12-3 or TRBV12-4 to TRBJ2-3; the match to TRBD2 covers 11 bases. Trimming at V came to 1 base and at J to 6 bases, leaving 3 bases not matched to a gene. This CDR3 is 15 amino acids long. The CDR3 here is CASSLVGTSGDTQYF. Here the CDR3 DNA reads TGTGCCAGCAGTTTAGTTGGGACTAGCGGCGATACGCAGTATTTT.

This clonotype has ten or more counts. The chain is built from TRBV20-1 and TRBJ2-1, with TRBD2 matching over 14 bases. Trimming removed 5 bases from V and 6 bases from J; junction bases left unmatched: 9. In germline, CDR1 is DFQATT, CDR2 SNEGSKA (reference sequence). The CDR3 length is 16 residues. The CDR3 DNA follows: TGCAGTGCTGCCGGACTAGCGGGAGGAGTCGGCAATGAGCAGTTCTTC. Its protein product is CSAAGLAGGVGNEQFF.

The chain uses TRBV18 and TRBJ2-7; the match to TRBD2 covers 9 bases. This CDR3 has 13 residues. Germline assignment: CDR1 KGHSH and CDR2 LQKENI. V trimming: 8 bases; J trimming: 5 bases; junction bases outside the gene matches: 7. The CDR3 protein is CASAGGRGDEQYF. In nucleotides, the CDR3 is TGTGCCAGCGCGGGAGGGCGCGGCGACGAGCAGTACTTC.

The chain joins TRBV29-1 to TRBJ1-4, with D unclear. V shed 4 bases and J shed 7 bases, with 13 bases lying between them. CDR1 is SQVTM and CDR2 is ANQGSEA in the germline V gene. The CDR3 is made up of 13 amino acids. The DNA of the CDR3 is TGCAGCGTTGTTGAACCCATCGGTGAAAAACTGTTTTTT. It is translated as CSVVEPIGEKLFF. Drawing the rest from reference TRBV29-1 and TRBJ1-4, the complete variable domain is SAVISQKPSRDICQRGTSLTIQCQVDSQVTMMFWYRQQPGQSLTLIATANQGSEATYESGFVIDKFPISRPNLTFSTLTVSNMSPEDSSIYLCSVVEPIGEKLFFGSGTQLSVL.

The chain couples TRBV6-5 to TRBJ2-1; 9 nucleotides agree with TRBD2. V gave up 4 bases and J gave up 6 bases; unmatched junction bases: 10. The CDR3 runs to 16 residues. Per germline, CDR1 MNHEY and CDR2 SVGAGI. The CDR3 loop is CASSFRSSGSPNEQFF. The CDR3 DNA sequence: TGTGCCAGCAGTTTCCGGAGTAGCGGGAGCCCCAATGAGCAGTTCTTC.

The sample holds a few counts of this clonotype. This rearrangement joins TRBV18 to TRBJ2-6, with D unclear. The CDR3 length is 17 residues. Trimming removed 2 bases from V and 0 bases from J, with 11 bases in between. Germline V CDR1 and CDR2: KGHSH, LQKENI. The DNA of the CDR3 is TGTGCCAGCTCACCAGTCCACGGGTCCTCTGGGGCCAACGTCCTGACTTTC. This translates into CASSPVHGSSGANVLTF. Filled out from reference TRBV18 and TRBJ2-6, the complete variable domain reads NAGVMQNPRHLVRRRGQEARLRCSPMKGHSHVYWYRQLPEEGLKFMVYLQKENIIDESGMPKERFSAEFPKEGPSILRIQQVVRGDSAAYFCASSPVHGSSGANVLTFGAGSRLTVL.

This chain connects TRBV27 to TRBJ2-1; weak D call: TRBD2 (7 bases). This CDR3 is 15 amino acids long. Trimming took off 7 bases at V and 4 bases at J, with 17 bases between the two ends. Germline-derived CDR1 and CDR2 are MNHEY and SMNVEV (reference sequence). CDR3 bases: TGTGCCAGCACCCCATCGGGGGGCGCTTACAATGAGCAGTTCTTC. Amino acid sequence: CASTPSGGAYNEQFF.

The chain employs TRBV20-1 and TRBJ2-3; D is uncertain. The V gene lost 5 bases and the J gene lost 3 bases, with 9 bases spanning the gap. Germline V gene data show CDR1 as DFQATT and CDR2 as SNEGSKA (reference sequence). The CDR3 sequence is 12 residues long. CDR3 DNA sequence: TGCAGTGCTCCTCTTAGGACAGATACGCAGTATTTT. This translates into CSAPLRTDTQYF.

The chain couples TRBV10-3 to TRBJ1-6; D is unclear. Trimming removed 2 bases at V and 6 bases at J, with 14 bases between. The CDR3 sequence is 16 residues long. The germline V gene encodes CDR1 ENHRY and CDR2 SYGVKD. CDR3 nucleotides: TGTGCCATCAGTGAGGGCTTTTCCGCAGGTAATTCACCCCTCCACTTT. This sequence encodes CAISEGFSAGNSPLHF.

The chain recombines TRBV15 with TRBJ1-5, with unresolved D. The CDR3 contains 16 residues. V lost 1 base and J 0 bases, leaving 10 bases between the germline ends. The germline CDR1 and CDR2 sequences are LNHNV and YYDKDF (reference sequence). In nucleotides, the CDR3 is TGTGCCACCAGCAGAGCCTTACATGTTAGCAATCAGCCCCAGCATTTT. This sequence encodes CATSRALHVSNQPQHF.

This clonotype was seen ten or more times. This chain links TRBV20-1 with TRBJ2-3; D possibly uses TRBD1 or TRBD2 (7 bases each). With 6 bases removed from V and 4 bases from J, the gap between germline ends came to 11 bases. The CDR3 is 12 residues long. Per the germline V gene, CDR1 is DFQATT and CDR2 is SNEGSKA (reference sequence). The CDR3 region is CSARGGADTQYF. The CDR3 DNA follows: TGCAGTGCCAGGGGGGGCGCAGATACGCAGTATTTT.

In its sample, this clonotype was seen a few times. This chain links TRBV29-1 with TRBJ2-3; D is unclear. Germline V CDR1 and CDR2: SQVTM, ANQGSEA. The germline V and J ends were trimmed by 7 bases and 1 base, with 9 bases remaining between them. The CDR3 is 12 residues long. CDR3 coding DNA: TGCAGCGGCTACGCGGGCACAGATACGCAGTATTTT. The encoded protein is CSGYAGTDTQYF.

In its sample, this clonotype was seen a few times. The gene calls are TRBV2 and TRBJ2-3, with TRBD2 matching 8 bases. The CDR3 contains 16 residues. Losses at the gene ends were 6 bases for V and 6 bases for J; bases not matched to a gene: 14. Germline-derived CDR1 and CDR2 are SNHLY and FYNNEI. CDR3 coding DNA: TGTGCCAGCAGCGACCCCGGGACTAGAGCCCGGGATACGCAGTATTTT. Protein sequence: CASSDPGTRARDTQYF.

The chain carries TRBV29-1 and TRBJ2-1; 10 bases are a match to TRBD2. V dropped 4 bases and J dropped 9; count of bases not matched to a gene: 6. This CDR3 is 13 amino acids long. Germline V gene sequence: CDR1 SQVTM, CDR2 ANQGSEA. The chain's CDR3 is CSVVAGGSAEQFF. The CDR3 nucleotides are TGCAGCGTTGTAGCGGGAGGTTCTGCTGAGCAGTTCTTC.

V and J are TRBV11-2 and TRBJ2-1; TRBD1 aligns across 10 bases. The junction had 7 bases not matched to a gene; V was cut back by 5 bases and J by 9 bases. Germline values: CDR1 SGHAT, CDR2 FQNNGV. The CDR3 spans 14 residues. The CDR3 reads CASSRDRGLGEQFF. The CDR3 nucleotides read TGTGCCAGCAGCCGGGACAGGGGCCTGGGTGAGCAGTTCTTC.

The CDR3 DNA reads as TGCGCCAGCAGCTTGGGGCAAAGGGGAAATTCACCCCTCCACTTT. Protein product: CASSLGQRGNSPLHF. This chain uses TRBV5-1 with TRBJ1-6, with D possibly being TRBD1 (5 bases). The CDR3 is made up of 15 amino acids. The germline V and J ends were trimmed by 0 bases and 7 bases, with 11 bases remaining between them. The germline V gene has CDR1 SGHRS and CDR2 YFSETQ.